What follows describes a single T cell receptor beta chain. Its antigen remains unknown. This entry comes from a study of shared clonotypes between healthy human individuals. Study summary: For every donor, three CD4 naive, three CD4 memory, two CD8 naive and one CD8 memory plates were used. The study's findings and limits: Sorted-subset sequencing, rarefaction showed, was incomplete despite large depth.

The table came from immunoSEQ multiplex PCR; TCRdb's copy has only in-frame clones and leaves some out. The data hold some 320,000 clones, with about nine tenths observed a single time. There are 15 residues in the CDR3. Trimming stripped 4 bases from V and 4 bases from J, with 17 bases between. Per the germline V gene, CDR1 is SGDLS and CDR2 is YYNGEE. The sequencing sample was made of memory CD8+ T cells sorted from blood. Specified subset: CD45RO+ cells pooled with CCR7-negative TemRA cells. The chain uses TRBV9 and TRBJ1-1; D perhaps matches TRBD1 (5 bases). The origin of this receptor is a man aged 18 to 29 in good health. CDR3 coding DNA: TGTGCCAGCAGCCCTACCCCAGGGTTGGGCACTGAAGCTTTCTTT. Amino acid sequence: CASSPTPGLGTEAFF. Drawing the rest from reference TRBV9 and TRBJ1-1, the complete variable domain is DSGVTQTPKHLITATGQRVTLRCSPRSGDLSVYWYQQSLDQGLQFLIQYYNGEERAKGNILERFSAQQFPDLHSELNLSSLELGDSALYFCASSPTPGLGTEAFFGQGTRLTVV.